What follows are 24 T cell receptor beta chains derived from one specimen sequenced in a study of response to subunit inactivated influenza vaccine. TCRdb independently ran MiXCR on the RT-PCR reads; one entry per CDR3 protein. The sample lists roughly 460,000 distinct CDR3 sequences; approximately 9.9% were seen once. Sequenced here: PBMCs from blood, sampled more than 35 days after vaccination. These receptors all come from a man aged 50-60 years who received an inactivated influenza vaccine.

This clonotype was counted at least ten times. The V gene is TRBV5-1, the J gene TRBJ2-7, with a possible D match to TRBD2 (6 bases). This CDR3 comprises 15 residues. Trimming cost V 0 bases and J 3 bases, with 13 bases left between them. Germline V gives CDR1 SGHRS, CDR2 YFSETQ. CDR3 bases: TGCGCCAGCAGCTTGGCCGGAGGGGACGGCTACGAGCAGTACTTC. This gives the protein CASSLAGGDGYEQYF.

V is TRBV7-9 and J is TRBJ1-5; D unclear. The CDR3 extends over 14 amino acids. Germline loops: CDR1 SEHNR, CDR2 FQNEAQ (reference sequence). Trimming shortened V by 4 bases and J by 4 bases, and 11 bases separated the two germline ends. The CDR3 spells CASSSRDGNQPQHF. The CDR3 DNA reads TGTGCCAGCAGCTCCCGAGACGGAAATCAGCCCCAGCATTTT.

The chain couples TRBV6-1 to TRBJ1-5, with 7 bases fitting TRBD1. The CDR3 has 14 residues. With 6 bases clipped from V and 5 bases from J, the junction kept 7 bases outside the gene matches. Per germline, CDR1 MNHNS and CDR2 SASEGT. The CDR3 region is CASRLGTDYQPQHF. For the CDR3, the DNA is TGTGCCAGCAGATTGGGGACAGATTATCAGCCCCAGCATTTT.

This clonotype was recorded many times. J is TRBJ1-1 and V is TRBV12-3 or TRBV12-4; D not certain. CDR3 size: 13 residues. V was pared by 6 bases and J by 0 bases, with 8 bases between. Here the CDR3 DNA reads TGTGCCAGCAGGACCGGCATGAACACTGAAGCTTTCTTT. This sequence encodes CASRTGMNTEAFF.

This clonotype has just a few counts. This chain uses TRBV19 with TRBJ1-5; D is ambiguous. Germline values: CDR1 LNHDA, CDR2 SQIVND (reference sequence). Trimming removed 2 bases from V and 4 bases from J, with 6 bases in between. The CDR3 length is 13 residues. The CDR3 is CASSISVNQPQHF. The CDR3 bases are TGTGCCAGTAGTATATCGGTAAATCAGCCCCAGCATTTT.

This chain uses TRBV6-1 with TRBJ1-3; D perhaps matches TRBD1 (6 bases). CDR1 is MNHNS and CDR2 is SASEGT in the germline V gene. V was clipped by 7 bases and J by 0 bases, with 13 bases between them. The length of the CDR3 is 15 residues. CDR3 residues: CASKRDTHSGNTIYF. The DNA for the CDR3 is TGTGCCAGCAAAAGGGACACCCACTCTGGAAACACCATATATTTT.

This clonotype was seen only a few times. This sequence joins TRBV4-1 and TRBJ1-2; tentative D call: TRBD1 (5 bases). Trimming pared 4 bases from V and 4 bases from J, leaving 10 bases between. Per the germline V gene, CDR1 is MGHRA and CDR2 is YSYEKL. The CDR3 loop spans 13 amino acids. The CDR3: CASSPGGVYGYTF. For the CDR3, the DNA is TGCGCCAGCAGCCCCGGAGGGGTCTATGGCTACACCTTC.

This clonotype was counted a few times. The chain couples TRBV6-1 to TRBJ1-2; possible D gene TRBD1, 5 bases. Trimming pared 6 bases from V and 4 bases from J, leaving 18 bases between. Per germline, CDR1 MNHNS and CDR2 SASEGT. The CDR3 contains 15 residues. DNA of the CDR3: TGTGCCAGCAGACCGTGGAGGGGACCATTCTATGGCTACACCTTC. Protein sequence: CASRPWRGPFYGYTF.

This clonotype has at least ten counts. V and J are TRBV12-3 or TRBV12-4 and TRBJ2-7; 10 bases fit TRBD1. V dropped 4 bases and J dropped 7; count of bases not matched to a gene: 1. CDR3 length: 12 amino acids. CDR3 protein: CASSWTGGEQYF. CDR3 nucleotides: TGTGCCAGCAGTTGGACAGGGGGTGAGCAGTACTTC.

Many counts were recorded for this clonotype. The chain employs TRBV28 and TRBJ1-1, with D possibly matching TRBD1 (6 bases). Trimming stripped 4 bases from V and 3 bases from J, with 12 bases between. The CDR3 has 14 residues. The germline V gene encodes CDR1 MDHEN and CDR2 SYDVKM. DNA for the CDR3: TGTGCCAGCAGTTCCGGACAGAGATACACTGAAGCTTTCTTT. This translates into CASSSGQRYTEAFF.

This clonotype has a count of ten or more. This rearrangement joins TRBV28 to TRBJ2-7, with 13 nucleotides matching TRBD2. Germline loops: CDR1 MDHEN, CDR2 SYDVKM. CDR3 length: 14 amino acids. J lost 7 bases, V lost 4 bases, and 4 bases had no gene match. CDR3 bases: TGTGCCAGCAGTTACACTAGCGGGGGGGCGGAGCAGTACTTC. Its translation is CASSYTSGGAEQYF.

This clonotype was detected only a few times. This chain uses TRBV2 with TRBJ2-5; D is unclear. There are 16 residues in the CDR3. Germline-derived CDR1 and CDR2 are SNHLY and FYNNEI. The V end was cut by 2 bases, the J end by 2 bases, with 15 bases between. CDR3: CASSEPAQAPQETQYF. CDR3 coding DNA: TGTGCCAGCAGTGAACCAGCCCAAGCCCCACAAGAGACCCAGTACTTC.

The V call is TRBV6-1, the J call TRBJ1-2, with D hard to call. Germline CDR1 and CDR2: MNHNS and SASEGT. The CDR3 runs 14 residues. V lost 3 bases and J 3 bases, leaving 11 bases between the germline ends. CDR3 loop: CASSDTTPDYGYTF. DNA for the CDR3: TGTGCCAGCAGTGATACCACTCCTGACTATGGCTACACCTTC.

This clonotype appeared a few times. This chain uses TRBV5-7 with TRBJ2-7, with D possibly TRBD2 on 5 matching bases. TRBV5-7 is recorded as an ORF, its role being uncertain. This CDR3 is built from 16 residues. The V and J ends lost 4 bases and 4 bases respectively, with 21 bases between them. In nucleotides, the CDR3 is TGTGCCAGCAGCAGGGTTAGTAGGACTTCGCCTTACGAGCAGTACTTC. Translation gives CASSRVSRTSPYEQYF.

The rearrangement links TRBV11-2 to TRBJ2-7; 10 nucleotides agree with TRBD2. Per germline, CDR1 SGHAT and CDR2 FQNNGV. V trimming: 0 bases; J trimming: 0 bases; junction bases outside the gene matches: 8. This CDR3 spans 18 amino acids. Here the CDR3 reads CASSLERTSGHISYEQYF. In DNA form, the CDR3 reads TGTGCCAGCAGCTTAGAGAGGACTAGCGGACATATCTCCTACGAGCAGTACTTC.

For the CDR3, the DNA is TGTGCCAGCAGCTATAGCGGGTTAAGCACAGATACGCAGTATTTT. Encoded protein: CASSYSGLSTDTQYF. V and J are TRBV28 and TRBJ2-3; 7 bases map to TRBD2. The CDR3 totals 15 residues. V shed 6 bases and J 0 bases; nucleotides not matched to a gene: 6. Germline V gene data show CDR1 as MDHEN and CDR2 as SYDVKM. Full variable domain (rest looked up from reference TRBV28 and TRBJ2-3): DVKVTQSSRYLVKRTGEKVFLECVQDMDHENMFWYRQDPGLGLRLIYFSYDVKMKEKGDIPEGYSVSREKKERFSLILESASTNQTSMYLCASSYSGLSTDTQYFGPGTRLTVL.

This clonotype was detected ten times or more. The CDR3 bases are TGTGCCAGCAGTTTAGACAGAATCACAGATACGCAGTATTTT. Translated, it gives CASSLDRITDTQYF. The J gene is TRBJ2-3, the V gene TRBV12-3 or TRBV12-4, with D unresolved. The CDR3 loop spans 14 amino acids. V lost 1 base to trimming and J lost 2 bases, with 7 bases between them.

This clonotype has a count of ten or more. J is TRBJ2-5 and V is TRBV6-5, with 9 bases identical to TRBD2. CDR1 and CDR2 (germline): MNHEY, SVGAGI. This CDR3 has 14 residues. V lost 3 bases, J lost 5 bases, and 4 bases stayed unmatched. The CDR3 region has the DNA TGTGCCAGCAGTTATAGCGGGAGTTATGAGACCCAGTACTTC. Protein: CASSYSGSYETQYF.

The chain employs TRBV18 and TRBJ2-5; tentative D call: TRBD2 (5 bases). V was pared by 2 bases and J by 5 bases, with 15 bases between. The CDR3 consists of 15 residues. Germline assignment: CDR1 KGHSH and CDR2 LQKENI. CDR3 sequence reads: CASSPDAGFGETQYF. The CDR3 DNA reads TGTGCCAGCTCACCAGATGCGGGTTTTGGGGAGACCCAGTACTTC.

This clonotype turned up a few times. The V and J genes are TRBV29-1 and TRBJ1-4; D is unresolved. CDR1 and CDR2 (germline): SQVTM, ANQGSEA. V lost 5 bases, J lost 1 base, and 8 bases lay in between. This CDR3 region has 13 residues. This CDR3 reads CSVQKGTNEKLFF. CDR3 nucleotides: TGCAGCGTTCAGAAGGGAACTAATGAAAAACTGTTTTTT.

The chain joins TRBV27 to TRBJ2-7, with 7 bases identical to TRBD1. V gave up 3 bases and J gave up 3 bases; unmatched junction bases: 8. Germline lookup yields CDR1 MNHEY and CDR2 SMNVEV (reference sequence). The CDR3 is 15 amino acids. CDR3 in DNA: TGTGCCAGCAGTTTCTGGACAGGTTTTTACTACGAGCAGTACTTC. As protein: CASSFWTGFYYEQYF.

This rearrangement joins TRBV7-9 to TRBJ2-3; D is possibly TRBD1 (6 bases). CDR1 SEHNR and CDR2 FQNEAQ come from the germline V gene (reference sequence). The CDR3 loop spans 15 amino acids. V was clipped by 4 bases and J by 0 bases, with 11 bases between them. CDR3: CASSSGTLSTDTQYF. The CDR3 DNA follows: TGTGCCAGCAGCTCGGGGACACTTAGCACAGATACGCAGTATTTT.

J is TRBJ2-1 and V is TRBV6-5; D is ambiguous. The CDR3 covers 12 residues. CDR1 is MNHEY, CDR2 SVGAGI, per germline. Trimming pared 4 bases from V and 7 bases from J, leaving 8 bases between. CDR3 bases: TGTGCCAGCAGTTCGACTCTGAATGAGCAGTTCTTC. Protein sequence: CASSSTLNEQFF.

This clonotype has a handful of counts. The J gene is TRBJ1-2, the V gene TRBV6-2 or TRBV6-3; 7 positions agree with TRBD1. V gave up 2 bases and J gave up 6 bases; unmatched junction bases: 12. The CDR3 sequence is 16 residues long. The V gene's germline CDR1 is MNHEY and CDR2 SVGEGT. CDR3 amino acids: CASSYLQTGINDGYTF. CDR3 nucleotide sequence: TGTGCCAGCAGTTACCTCCAGACAGGGATAAATGATGGCTACACCTTC.